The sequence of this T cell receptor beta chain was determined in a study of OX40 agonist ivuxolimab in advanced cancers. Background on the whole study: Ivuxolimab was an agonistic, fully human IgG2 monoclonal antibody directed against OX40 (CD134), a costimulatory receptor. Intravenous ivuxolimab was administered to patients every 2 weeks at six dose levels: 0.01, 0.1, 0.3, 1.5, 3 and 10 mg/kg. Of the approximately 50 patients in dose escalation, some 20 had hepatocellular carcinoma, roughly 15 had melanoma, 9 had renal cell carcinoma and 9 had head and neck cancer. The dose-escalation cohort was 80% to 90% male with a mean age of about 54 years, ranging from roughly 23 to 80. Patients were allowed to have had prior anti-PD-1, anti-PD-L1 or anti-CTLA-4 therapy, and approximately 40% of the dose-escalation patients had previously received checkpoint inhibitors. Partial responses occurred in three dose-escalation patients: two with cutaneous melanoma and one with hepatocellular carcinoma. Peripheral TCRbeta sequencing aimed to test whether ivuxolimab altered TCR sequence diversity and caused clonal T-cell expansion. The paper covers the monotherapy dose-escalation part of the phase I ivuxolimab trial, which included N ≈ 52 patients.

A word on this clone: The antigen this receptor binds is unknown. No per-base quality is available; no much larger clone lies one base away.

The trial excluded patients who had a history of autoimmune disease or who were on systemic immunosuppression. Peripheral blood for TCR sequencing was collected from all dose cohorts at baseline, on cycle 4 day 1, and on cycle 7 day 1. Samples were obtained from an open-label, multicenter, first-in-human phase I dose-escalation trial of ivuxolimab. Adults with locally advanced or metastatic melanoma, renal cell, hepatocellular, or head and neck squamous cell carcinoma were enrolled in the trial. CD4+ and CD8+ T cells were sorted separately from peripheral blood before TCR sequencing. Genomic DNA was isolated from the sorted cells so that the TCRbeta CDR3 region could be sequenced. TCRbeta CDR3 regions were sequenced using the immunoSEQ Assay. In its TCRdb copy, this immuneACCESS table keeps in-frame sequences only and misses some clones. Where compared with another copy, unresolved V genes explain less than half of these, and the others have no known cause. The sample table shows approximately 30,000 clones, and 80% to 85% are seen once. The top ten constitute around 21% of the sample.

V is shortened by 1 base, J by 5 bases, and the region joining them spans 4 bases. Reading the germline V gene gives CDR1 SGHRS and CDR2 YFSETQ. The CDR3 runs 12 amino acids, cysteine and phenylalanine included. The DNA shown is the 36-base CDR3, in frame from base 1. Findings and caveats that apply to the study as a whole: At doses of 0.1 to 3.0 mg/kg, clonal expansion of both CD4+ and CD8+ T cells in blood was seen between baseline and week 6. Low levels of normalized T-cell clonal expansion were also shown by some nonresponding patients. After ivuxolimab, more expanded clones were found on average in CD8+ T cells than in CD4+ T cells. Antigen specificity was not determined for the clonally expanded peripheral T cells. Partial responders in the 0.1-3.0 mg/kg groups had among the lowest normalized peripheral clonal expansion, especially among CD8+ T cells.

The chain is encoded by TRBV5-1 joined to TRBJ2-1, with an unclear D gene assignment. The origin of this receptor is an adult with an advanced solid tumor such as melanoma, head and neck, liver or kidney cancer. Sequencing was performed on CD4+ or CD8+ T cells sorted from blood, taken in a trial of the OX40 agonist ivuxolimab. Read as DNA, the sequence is TGCGCCAGCAGCTTGATAGACAATGAGCAGTTCTTC. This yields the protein CASSLIDNEQFF. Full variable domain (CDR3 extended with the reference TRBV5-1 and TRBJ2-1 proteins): KAGVTQTPRYLIKTRGQQVTLSCSPISGHRSVSWYQQTPGQGLQFLFEYFSETQRNKGNFPGRFSGRQFSNSRSEMNVSTLELGDSALYLCASSLIDNEQFFGPGTRLTVL.